This T cell receptor beta chain was sequenced in a study of human T cells and chemical hapten exposure. Study-level points and caveats: No shift was seen in TCRs above 1 in 1000 frequency with DPC sensitization.

Source study methods: Samples held a median of approximately 96,000 TCRs, range about 20,000–700,000. Using its own MiXCR run on the RACE reads, TCRdb lists one record per CDR3 protein. The V and J calls and clone size come from TCRdb's table, not from the authors' own analysis. The sample has 80,000 to 100,000 distinct CDR3 sequences, approximately 8.2% seen once. Concerning this clonotype: Its cognate antigen is unknown.

The time point here: healthy volunteer bleed at 2 weeks. Sequencing started from total RNA isolated from unfractionated whole blood. CDR1 and CDR2 (germline): MGHDK, SYGVNS. Between the trimmed V and J ends, which lost 2 bases and 3 bases, there was a span of 12 bases. The CDR3 sequence is 15 residues long. The V gene is TRBV25-1, the J gene TRBJ2-3; no definite D call. The sequenced sample consisted of whole blood. This TCR came from a female donor in good health. Some clones in this sample may be carry-over from other donors' samples. The CDR3 protein is CASSEKARSTDTQYF. Here the CDR3 DNA reads TGTGCCAGCAGTGAAAAAGCTAGGAGTACAGATACGCAGTATTTT. Combining the CDR3 with reference TRBV25-1 and TRBJ2-3 gives the whole variable domain EADIYQTPRYLVIGTGKKITLECSQTMGHDKMYWYQQDPGMELHLIHYSYGVNSTEKGDLSSESTVSRIRTEHFPLTLESARPSHTSQYLCASSEKARSTDTQYFGPGTRLTVL.